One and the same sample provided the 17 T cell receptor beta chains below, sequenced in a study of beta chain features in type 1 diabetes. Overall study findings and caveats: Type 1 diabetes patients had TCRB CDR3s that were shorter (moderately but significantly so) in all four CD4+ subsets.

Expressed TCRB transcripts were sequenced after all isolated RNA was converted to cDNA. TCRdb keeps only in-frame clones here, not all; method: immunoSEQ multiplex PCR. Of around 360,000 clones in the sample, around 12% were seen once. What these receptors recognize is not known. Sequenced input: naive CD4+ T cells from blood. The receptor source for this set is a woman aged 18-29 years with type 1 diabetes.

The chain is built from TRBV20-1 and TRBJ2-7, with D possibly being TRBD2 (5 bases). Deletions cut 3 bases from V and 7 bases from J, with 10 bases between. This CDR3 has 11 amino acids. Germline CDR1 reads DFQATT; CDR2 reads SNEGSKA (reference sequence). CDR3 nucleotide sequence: TGCAGTGCTAGGGGAGTGACAGAGCAGTACTTC. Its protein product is CSARGVTEQYF.

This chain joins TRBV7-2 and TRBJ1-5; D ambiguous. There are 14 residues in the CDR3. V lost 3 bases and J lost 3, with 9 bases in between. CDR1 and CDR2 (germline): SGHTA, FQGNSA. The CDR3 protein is CASSFVPVNQPQHF. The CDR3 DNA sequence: TGTGCCAGCAGCTTCGTTCCGGTCAATCAGCCCCAGCATTTT.

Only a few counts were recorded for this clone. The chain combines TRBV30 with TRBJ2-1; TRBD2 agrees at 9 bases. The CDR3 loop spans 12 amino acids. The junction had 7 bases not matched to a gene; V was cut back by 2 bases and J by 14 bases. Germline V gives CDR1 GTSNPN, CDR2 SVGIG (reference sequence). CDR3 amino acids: CAWSPSVAGEFF. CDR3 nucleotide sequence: TGTGCCTGGAGTCCGTCAGTAGCGGGGGAGTTCTTC.

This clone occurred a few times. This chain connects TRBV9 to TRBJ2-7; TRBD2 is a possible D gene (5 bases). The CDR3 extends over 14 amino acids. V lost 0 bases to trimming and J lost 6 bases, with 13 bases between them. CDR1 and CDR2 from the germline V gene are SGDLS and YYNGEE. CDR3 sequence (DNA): TGTGCCAGCAGCGTAGAACTAGTATCCACCGAGCAGTACTTC. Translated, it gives CASSVELVSTEQYF.

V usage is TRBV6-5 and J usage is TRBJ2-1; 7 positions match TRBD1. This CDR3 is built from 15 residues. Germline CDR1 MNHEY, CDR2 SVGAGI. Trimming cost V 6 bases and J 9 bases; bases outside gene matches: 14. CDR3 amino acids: CASSLTGILQSEQFF. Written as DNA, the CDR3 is TGTGCCAGCAGCCTGACAGGGATCCTACAATCTGAGCAGTTCTTC.

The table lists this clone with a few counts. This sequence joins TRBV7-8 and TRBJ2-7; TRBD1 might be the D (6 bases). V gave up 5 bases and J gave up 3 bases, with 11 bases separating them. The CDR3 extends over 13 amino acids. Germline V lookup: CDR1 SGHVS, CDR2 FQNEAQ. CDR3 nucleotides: TGTGCCAGCAGCCCGGACAGAGACTACGAGCAGTACTTC. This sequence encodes CASSPDRDYEQYF. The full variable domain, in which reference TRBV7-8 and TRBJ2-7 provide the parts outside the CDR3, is GAGVSQSPRYKVAKRGQDVALRCDPISGHVSLFWYQQALGQGPEFLTYFQNEAQLDKSGLPSDRFFAERPEGSVSTLKIQRTQQEDSAVYLCASSPDRDYEQYFGPGTRLTVT.

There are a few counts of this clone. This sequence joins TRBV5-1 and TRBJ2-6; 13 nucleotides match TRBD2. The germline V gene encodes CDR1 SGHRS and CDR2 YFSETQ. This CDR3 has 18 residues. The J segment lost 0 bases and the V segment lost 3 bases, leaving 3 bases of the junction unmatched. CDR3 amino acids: CASSSGLAGRSGANVLTF. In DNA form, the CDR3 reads TGCGCCAGCAGCTCGGGACTAGCGGGACGCTCTGGGGCCAACGTCCTGACTTTC.

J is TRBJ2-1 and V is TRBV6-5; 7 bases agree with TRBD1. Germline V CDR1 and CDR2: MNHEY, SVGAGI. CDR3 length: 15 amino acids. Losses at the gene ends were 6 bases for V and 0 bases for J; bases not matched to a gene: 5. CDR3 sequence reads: CASRHRGDSYNEQFF. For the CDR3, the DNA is TGTGCCAGCAGGCACAGGGGCGACTCCTACAATGAGCAGTTCTTC.

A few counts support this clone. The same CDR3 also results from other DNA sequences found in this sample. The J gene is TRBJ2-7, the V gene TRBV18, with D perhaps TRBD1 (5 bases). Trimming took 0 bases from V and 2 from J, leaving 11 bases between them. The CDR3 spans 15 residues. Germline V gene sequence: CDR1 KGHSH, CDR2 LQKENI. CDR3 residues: CASSPPGQGAYEQYF. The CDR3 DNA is TGTGCCAGCTCACCACCCGGGCAGGGCGCCTACGAGCAGTACTTC.

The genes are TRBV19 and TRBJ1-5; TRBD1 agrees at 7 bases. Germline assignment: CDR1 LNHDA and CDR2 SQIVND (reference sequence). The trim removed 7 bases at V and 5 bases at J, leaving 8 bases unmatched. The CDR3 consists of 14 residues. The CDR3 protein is CASMPPDRYQPQHF. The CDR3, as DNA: TGTGCCAGTATGCCCCCGGACAGGTATCAGCCCCAGCATTTT.

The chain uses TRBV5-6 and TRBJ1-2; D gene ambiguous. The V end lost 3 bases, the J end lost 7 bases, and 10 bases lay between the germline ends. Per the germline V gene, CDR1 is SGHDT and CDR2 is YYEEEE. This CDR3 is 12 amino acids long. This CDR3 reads CASSSPTRGYTF. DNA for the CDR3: TGTGCCAGCAGCTCCCCGACTCGTGGCTACACCTTC.

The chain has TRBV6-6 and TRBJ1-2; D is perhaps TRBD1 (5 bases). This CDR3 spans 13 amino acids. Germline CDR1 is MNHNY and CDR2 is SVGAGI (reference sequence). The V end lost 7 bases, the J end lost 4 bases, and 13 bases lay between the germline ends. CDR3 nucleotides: TGTGCCAGCAACTCCGGGGGGGTCTATGGCTACACCTTC. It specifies CASNSGGVYGYTF.

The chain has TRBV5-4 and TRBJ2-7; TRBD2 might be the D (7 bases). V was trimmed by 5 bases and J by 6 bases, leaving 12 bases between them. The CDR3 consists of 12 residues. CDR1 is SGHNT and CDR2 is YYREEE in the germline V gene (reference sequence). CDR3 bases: TGTGCCAGCAGGAACAGGGAGGGCGAGCAGTACTTC. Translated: CASRNREGEQYF. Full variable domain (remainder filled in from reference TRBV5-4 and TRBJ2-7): ETGVTQSPTHLIKTRGQQVTLRCSSQSGHNTVSWYQQALGQGPQFIFQYYREEENGRGNFPPRFSGLQFPNYSSELNVNALELDDSALYLCASRNREGEQYFGPGTRLTVT.

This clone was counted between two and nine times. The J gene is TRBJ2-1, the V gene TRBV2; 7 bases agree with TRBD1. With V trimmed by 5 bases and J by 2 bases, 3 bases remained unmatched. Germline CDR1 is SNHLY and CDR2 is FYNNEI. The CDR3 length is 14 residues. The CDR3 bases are TGTGCCAGCAGTCGACAGGGCACCTACAATGAGCAGTTCTTC. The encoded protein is CASSRQGTYNEQFF.

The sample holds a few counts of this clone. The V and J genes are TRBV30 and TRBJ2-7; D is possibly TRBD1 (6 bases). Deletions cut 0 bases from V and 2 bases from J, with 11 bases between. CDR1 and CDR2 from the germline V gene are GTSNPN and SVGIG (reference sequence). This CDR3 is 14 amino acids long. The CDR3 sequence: CAWSVWTATYEQYF. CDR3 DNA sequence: TGTGCCTGGAGTGTATGGACAGCGACCTACGAGCAGTACTTC.

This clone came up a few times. The CDR3 DNA is TGTGCCAGCAGCATCGGACAGGGGAAGACTGAAGCTTTCTTT. The encoded protein is CASSIGQGKTEAFF. The chain combines TRBV7-2 with TRBJ1-1; TRBD1 matches at 9 bases. J gave up 5 bases and V 5 bases, and 6 bases lay outside the gene matches. Germline-derived CDR1 and CDR2 are SGHTA and FQGNSA. This CDR3 contains 14 residues.

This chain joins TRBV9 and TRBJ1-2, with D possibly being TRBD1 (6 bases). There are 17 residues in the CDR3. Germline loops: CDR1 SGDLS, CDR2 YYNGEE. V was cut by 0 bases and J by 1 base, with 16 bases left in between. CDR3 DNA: TGTGCCAGCAGCGTAGACGGTCAGGGGCCCTATAACTATGGCTACACCTTC. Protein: CASSVDGQGPYNYGYTF.